This T cell receptor (beta chain) is from a study of CD8+CD57+ T cells in acquired aplastic anemia. About the study: DNA recovered from sorted CD4+ and CD8+ cells had a mean of around 3.2 ug.

With 3 bases removed from V and 0 bases from J, the gap between germline ends came to 8 bases. Germline V gene lookup returns CDR1 SGHAT and CDR2 FQNNGV. The CDR3 runs 14 residues. Researchers used genomic DNA as the template to profile TCR beta VDJ and CDR3. From the reads, TCRdb called clonotypes with MiXCR, one entry per CDR3 protein. The table records about 190,000 distinct CDR3 sequences, around half of them present only once. This clonotype was detected many times. The chain has TRBV11-2 and TRBJ1-2; D is possibly TRBD1 (6 bases). The TCR was taken from a human donor in good health, serving as a control. Sequencing input: sorted CD4+, CD8+, or CD8+CD57+ T cells (not recorded which) from PBMCs. This CDR3 reads CASSLDSSNYGYTF. The CDR3 DNA reads as TGTGCCAGCAGCTTGGACAGCTCTAACTATGGCTACACCTTC.